The following is a T cell receptor (beta chain) sequence with its context. The data were obtained in a study of blood T cell repertoires in COVID-19. During active infection, Seattle patients enrolled and were then monitored through disease. Original processing methods: Using reference gene primer amplification, nucleated cell counts were estimated. Assay used: immunoSEQ multiplex PCR; TCRdb lists only in-frame clones, some missing. V and J calls and clone size are those listed in that table; D and trimming were worked out from the DNA. Among 390,000 or so clones listed, about 90% were seen once. Trimming took off 6 bases at V and 4 bases at J, with 15 bases between the two ends. CDR3 size: 14 residues. Germline CDR1 reads MNHEY; CDR2 reads SVGAGI.

Sequencing was carried out using peripheral blood. This chain uses TRBV6-5 with TRBJ1-1; D might be TRBD1 (5 bases). The clonotype originates from a woman under 40 with COVID-19, enrolled during active disease. The CDR3 protein is CASSRGIFRTEAFF. CDR3 DNA: TGTGCCAGCAGCCGGGGGATTTTCCGCACTGAAGCTTTCTTT.